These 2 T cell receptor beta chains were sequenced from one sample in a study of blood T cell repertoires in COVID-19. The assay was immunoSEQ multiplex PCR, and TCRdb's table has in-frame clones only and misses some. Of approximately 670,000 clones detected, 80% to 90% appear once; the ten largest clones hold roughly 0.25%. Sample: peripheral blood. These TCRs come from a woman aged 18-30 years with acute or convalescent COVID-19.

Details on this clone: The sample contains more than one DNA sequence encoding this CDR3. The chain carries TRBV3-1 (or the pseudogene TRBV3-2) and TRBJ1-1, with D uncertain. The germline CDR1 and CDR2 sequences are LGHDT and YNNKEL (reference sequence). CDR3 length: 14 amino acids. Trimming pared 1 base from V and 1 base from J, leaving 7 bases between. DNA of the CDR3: TGTGCCAGCAGCCAAGGGCGGGGGAACACTGAAGCTTTCTTT. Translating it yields CASSQGRGNTEAFF.

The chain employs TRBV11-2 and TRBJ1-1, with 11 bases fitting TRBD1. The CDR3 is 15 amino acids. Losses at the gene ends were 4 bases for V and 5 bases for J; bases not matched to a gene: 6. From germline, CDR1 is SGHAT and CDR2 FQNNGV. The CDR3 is CASSSLGQGGTEAFF. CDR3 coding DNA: TGTGCCAGCAGCTCTCTGGGACAGGGGGGAACTGAAGCTTTCTTT.